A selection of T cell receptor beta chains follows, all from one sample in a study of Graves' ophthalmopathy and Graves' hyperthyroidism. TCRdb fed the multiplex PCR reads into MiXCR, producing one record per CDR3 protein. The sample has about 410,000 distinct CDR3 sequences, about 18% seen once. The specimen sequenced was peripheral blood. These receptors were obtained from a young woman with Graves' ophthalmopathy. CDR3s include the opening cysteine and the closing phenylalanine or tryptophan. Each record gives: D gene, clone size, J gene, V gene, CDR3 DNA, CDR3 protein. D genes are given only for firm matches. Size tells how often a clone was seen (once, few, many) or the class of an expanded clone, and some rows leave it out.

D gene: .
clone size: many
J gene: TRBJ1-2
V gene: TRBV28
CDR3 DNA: TGTGCCAGCAGTTCCCTCCAGGACTATGGCTACACCTTC
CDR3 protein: CASSSLQDYGYTF

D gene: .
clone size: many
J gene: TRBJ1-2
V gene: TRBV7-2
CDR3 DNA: TGTGCCAGCAGCTTAGTGAGGGGACTCAACTATGGCTACACCTTC
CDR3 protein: CASSLVRGLNYGYTF

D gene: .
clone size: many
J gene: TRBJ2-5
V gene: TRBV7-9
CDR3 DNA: TGTGCCAGCAGCTTACCGGCCTCAGGGGGGGAGACCCAGTACTTC
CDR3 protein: CASSLPASGGETQYF

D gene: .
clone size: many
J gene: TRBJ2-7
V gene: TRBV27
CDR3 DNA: TGTGCCAGCAGTTTAAACGGGATCTACGAGCAGTACTTC
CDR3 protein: CASSLNGIYEQYF

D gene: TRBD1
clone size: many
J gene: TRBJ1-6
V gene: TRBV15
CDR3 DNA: TGTGCCACCAGCAGAGGACAGGGGGACTATAATTCACCCCTCCACTTT
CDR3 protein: CATSRGQGDYNSPLHF

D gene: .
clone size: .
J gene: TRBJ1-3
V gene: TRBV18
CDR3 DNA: TGTGCCAGCTCACCAACAGCGGTGTCTGGAAACACCATATATTTT
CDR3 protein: CASSPTAVSGNTIYF

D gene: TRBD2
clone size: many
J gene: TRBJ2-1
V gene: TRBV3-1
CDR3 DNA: TGTGCCAGCAGCCAAGATGGAACGGGAGGTGATGAGCAGTTCTTC
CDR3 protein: CASSQDGTGGDEQFF

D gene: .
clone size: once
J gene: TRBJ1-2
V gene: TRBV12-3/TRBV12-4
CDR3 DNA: TGTGCCAACAGCGAAGGGTTCCCCTATGGCTACACCTTC
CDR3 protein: CANSEGFPYGYTF

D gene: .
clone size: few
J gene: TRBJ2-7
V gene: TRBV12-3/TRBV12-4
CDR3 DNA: TGTGCCAGCAGTTTAGGGCCTTTTGAGCAGTACTTC
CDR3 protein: CASSLGPFEQYF

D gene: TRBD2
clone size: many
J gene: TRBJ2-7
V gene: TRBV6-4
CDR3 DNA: TGTGCCAGCAGAAAGACTAGCGGGAGGACAAACTCCTACGAGCAGTACTTC
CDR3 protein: CASRKTSGRTNSYEQYF

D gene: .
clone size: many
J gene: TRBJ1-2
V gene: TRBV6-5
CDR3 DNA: TGTGCCAGCAGTTACGGTAGCCCGGACAGAATGGATGGCTACACCTTC
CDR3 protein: CASSYGSPDRMDGYTF

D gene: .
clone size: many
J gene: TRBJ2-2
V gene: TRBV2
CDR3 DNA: TGTGCCAGCACCAAAGGGGGGAGCTTCACCGGGGAGCTGTTTTTT
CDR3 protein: CASTKGGSFTGELFF

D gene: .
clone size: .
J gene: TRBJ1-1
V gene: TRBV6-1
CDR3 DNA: TGTGCCAGCAAAATAGGGGTGAACACTGAAGCTTTCTTT
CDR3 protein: CASKIGVNTEAFF

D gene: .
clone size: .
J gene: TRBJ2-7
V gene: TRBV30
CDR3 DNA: TGTGCCTGGAGTGTACGGGACCCTCGGAACGAGCAGTACTTC
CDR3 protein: CAWSVRDPRNEQYF

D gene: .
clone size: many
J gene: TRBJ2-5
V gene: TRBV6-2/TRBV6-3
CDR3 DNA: TGTGCCAGCAGACAACAGGGGAGGGAGACCCAGTACTTC
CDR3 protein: CASRQQGRETQYF

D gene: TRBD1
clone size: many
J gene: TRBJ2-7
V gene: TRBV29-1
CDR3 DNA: TGCAGCGTTGAGGACAGGGAAGGGGTATACGAGCAGTACTTC
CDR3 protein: CSVEDREGVYEQYF

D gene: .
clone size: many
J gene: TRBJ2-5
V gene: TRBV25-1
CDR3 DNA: TGTGCCAGCGGTAGCGGATTGTACCAAGAGACCCAGTACTTC
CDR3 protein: CASGSGLYQETQYF

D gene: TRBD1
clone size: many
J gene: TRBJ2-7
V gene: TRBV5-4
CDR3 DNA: TGTGCCAGCAGCACCGGACAGGGTCGCTACGAGCAGTACTTC
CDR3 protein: CASSTGQGRYEQYF

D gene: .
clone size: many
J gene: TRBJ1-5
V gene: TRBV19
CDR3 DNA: TGTGCCAGTAGTATACGCAGGGAGACTGGGAATCAGCCCCAGCATTTT
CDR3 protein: CASSIRRETGNQPQHF

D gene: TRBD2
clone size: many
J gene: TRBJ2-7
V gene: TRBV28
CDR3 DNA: TGTGCCAGCAGTTTAACGCTAGCGGCGTACGAGCAGTACTTC
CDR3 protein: CASSLTLAAYEQYF

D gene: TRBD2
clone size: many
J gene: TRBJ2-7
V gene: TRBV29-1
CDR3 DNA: TGCAGCGTTGAAGATCCTAGCGGCTCCTACGAGCAGTACTTC
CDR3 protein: CSVEDPSGSYEQYF

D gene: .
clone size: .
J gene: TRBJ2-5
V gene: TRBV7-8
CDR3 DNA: TGTGCCAGCAGCCGTGAAAGAGAGACCCAGTACTTC
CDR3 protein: CASSRERETQYF

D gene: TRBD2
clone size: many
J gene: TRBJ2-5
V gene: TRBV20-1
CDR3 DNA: TGCAGTGCTTTTAGCGGGGGGGCCAGAGAGACCCAGTACTTC
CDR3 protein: CSAFSGGARETQYF

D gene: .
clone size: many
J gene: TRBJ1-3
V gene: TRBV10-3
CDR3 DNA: TGTGCCATCAGTGCTCAGGGGAGGGGAAACACCATATATTTT
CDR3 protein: CAISAQGRGNTIYF

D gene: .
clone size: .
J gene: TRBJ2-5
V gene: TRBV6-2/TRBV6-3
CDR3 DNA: TGTGCCAGCAGTCCTGACCCCCCTCGGAGGGAGACCCAGTACTTC
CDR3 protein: CASSPDPPRRETQYF

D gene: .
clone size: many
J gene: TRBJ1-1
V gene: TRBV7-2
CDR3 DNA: TGTGCCAGCAGCTCCGGGGCGGATGGTGCTTTCTTT
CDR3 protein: CASSSGADGAFF

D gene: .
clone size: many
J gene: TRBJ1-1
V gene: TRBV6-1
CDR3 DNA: TGTGCCAGCAGCAGACTCCGGGGGAACACTGAAGCTTTCTTT
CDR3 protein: CASSRLRGNTEAFF

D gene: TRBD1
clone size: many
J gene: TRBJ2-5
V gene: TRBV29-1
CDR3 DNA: TGCAGCGTTCCGACAGGGGTGACCCAGTACTTC
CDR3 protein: CSVPTGVTQYF

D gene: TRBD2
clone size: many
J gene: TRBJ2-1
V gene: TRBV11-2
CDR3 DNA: TGTGCCAGCAGCCAAGGGAGGGTCGGCCAGTTCTTC
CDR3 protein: CASSQGRVGQFF